This T cell receptor beta chain was observed in a study of siplizumab effects on memory and regulatory T cells. Study-wide findings and caveats: No naive or memory phenotype could be assigned to roughly 80-97% of proliferating clones. The study did not confirm that proliferating Tregs from siplizumab cultures were suppressive. The study found naive T cells seemingly more diverse than memory cells and seemingly major alloresponse contributors.

V was pared by 0 bases and J by 2 bases, with 4 bases between. Per germline, CDR1 SGDLS and CDR2 YYNGEE. This CDR3 is built from 13 residues. For every sample, about 10^5 TCR templates were assayed. Assay: immunoSEQ multiplex PCR; the TCRdb copy retains only in-frame clones and omits some. This sample has about 87,000 clones, with roughly 87% found just once. In this sample, this clone turned up once. Its antigen is currently unknown. The source is a human donor in good health. V is TRBV9 and J is TRBJ2-3, with D unresolved. Sequenced input: Tregs sorted from blood. The CDR3 spells CASSVAPTDTQYF. The DNA of the CDR3 is TGTGCCAGCAGCGTAGCTCCCACAGATACGCAGTATTTT.